The 22 T cell receptor beta chains reported below all come from one sample, sequenced in a study of cytomegalovirus exposure and HLA in healthy donors. 60 Vbeta and 13 Jbeta primers were used in PCR. The data were produced by immunoSEQ multiplex PCR, yet TCRdb's version contains in-frame clones alone and is incomplete. The profile shows roughly 130,000 clones, approximately 78% of them singletons. Sequenced input: PBMCs. The receptor source for this set is a woman aged 40 to 50 in good health and CMV-seropositive.

This clone showed up just once. This chain uses TRBV19 with TRBJ1-1; D gene ambiguous. CDR3 size: 14 residues. The germline CDR1 and CDR2 sequences are LNHDA and SQIVND (reference sequence). V shed 3 bases and J shed 1 base, with 9 bases lying between them. The CDR3 protein is CASSMAGSNTEAFF. CDR3 coding DNA: TGTGCCAGTAGTATGGCAGGATCGAACACTGAAGCTTTCTTT.

The rearrangement uses TRBV6-5 and TRBJ1-2, with 7 nucleotides matching TRBD1. Germline CDR1 MNHEY, CDR2 SVGAGI. Unmatched junction bases numbered 4, after V lost 5 bases and J lost 4 bases. This CDR3 is built from 13 residues. CDR3 DNA: TGTGCCAGCAGTCCGCAGGGGGTCTATGGCTACACCTTC. The encoded protein is CASSPQGVYGYTF.

The CDR3 DNA is TGTGCCAGTAGGACAACCACACTAGCGACAGATACGCAGTATTTT. Its protein is CASRTTTLATDTQYF. The chain links TRBV19 to TRBJ2-3; 7 nucleotides agree with TRBD2. V lost 6 bases, J lost 3 bases, and 9 bases stayed unmatched. CDR3 length equals 15 residues. In germline, CDR1 is LNHDA, CDR2 SQIVND (reference sequence).

The V call is TRBV9, the J call TRBJ2-3; D is unresolved. The germline V gene has CDR1 SGDLS and CDR2 YYNGEE. This CDR3 is built from 14 residues. Deletions cut 0 bases from V and 2 bases from J, with 7 bases between. CDR3 in DNA: TGTGCCAGCAGCGTAGAAAGCTACACAGATACGCAGTATTTT. This translates into CASSVESYTDTQYF.

This clone was picked up one time. The J gene is TRBJ2-3, the V gene TRBV5-1; D may be TRBD2 (6 bases). The germline gives CDR1 SGHRS, CDR2 YFSETQ. The CDR3 spans 14 residues. V was clipped by 4 bases and J by 2 bases, with 11 bases between them. The CDR3: CASSLREITDTQYF. The CDR3 DNA sequence: TGCGCCAGCAGCCTCCGGGAGATCACAGATACGCAGTATTTT.

The chain employs TRBV27 and TRBJ2-2; D perhaps matches TRBD2 (5 bases). Per the germline V gene, CDR1 is MNHEY and CDR2 is SMNVEV (reference sequence). V was cut by 5 bases and J by 4 bases, with 11 bases left in between. The CDR3 has 14 amino acids. Here the CDR3 DNA reads TGTGCCAGCAGTGGGCTAGCAGGCACCGGGGAGCTGTTTTTT. This translates into CASSGLAGTGELFF.

V and J are TRBV5-1 and TRBJ1-2, with a possible D match to TRBD1 (6 bases). V lost 0 bases and J lost 5, with 14 bases in between. Germline V gene lookup returns CDR1 SGHRS and CDR2 YFSETQ. The length of the CDR3 is 15 residues. As DNA, the CDR3 is TGCGCCAGCAGCTTGGCTCAGGGGAGTCCTTATGGCTACACCTTC. This gives the protein CASSLAQGSPYGYTF.

This chain uses TRBV13 with TRBJ1-1; the D is unclear. This CDR3 comprises 15 residues. Trimming took 4 bases from V and 1 from J, leaving 13 bases between them. In germline, CDR1 is PRHDT, CDR2 FYEKMQ (reference sequence). CDR3 sequence reads: CASSSRRGPNTEAFF. CDR3 coding DNA: TGTGCCAGCAGCTCACGGCGGGGTCCGAACACTGAAGCTTTCTTT.

This chain joins TRBV5-1 and TRBJ1-3; D is uncertain. This CDR3 spans 13 amino acids. Trimming took off 2 bases at V and 9 bases at J, with 12 bases between the two ends. Germline-derived CDR1 and CDR2 are SGHRS and YFSETQ. CDR3 nucleotide sequence: TGCGCCAGCAGCTTAAACAGTAAAAGCACCATATATTTT. Translated: CASSLNSKSTIYF.

The V gene is TRBV5-1, the J gene TRBJ2-7; 9 positions agree with TRBD2. Germline V CDR1 and CDR2: SGHRS, YFSETQ. V lost 0 bases, J lost 2 bases, and 6 bases stayed unmatched. The CDR3 has 16 residues. CDR3 nucleotide sequence: TGCGCCAGCAGCTTGGTGTTGGGCGGGAGGGCCTACGAGCAGTACTTC. This gives the protein CASSLVLGGRAYEQYF. Full variable domain (outside the CDR3, taken from reference TRBV5-1 and TRBJ2-7): KAGVTQTPRYLIKTRGQQVTLSCSPISGHRSVSWYQQTPGQGLQFLFEYFSETQRNKGNFPGRFSGRQFSNSRSEMNVSTLELGDSALYLCASSLVLGGRAYEQYFGPGTRLTVT.

The rearrangement links TRBV7-2 to TRBJ2-1, with 12 nucleotides matching TRBD2. The germline CDR1 and CDR2 sequences are SGHTA and FQGNSA. There are 19 residues in the CDR3. V lost 1 base and J lost 10; bases outside the gene matches: 17. The CDR3 DNA reads TGTGCCAGCAGCTTAGAACGTACTAGCGGGAGGCTTCTGGGTTTGGAGCAGTTCTTC. Amino acid sequence: CASSLERTSGRLLGLEQFF.

The chain carries TRBV6-5 and TRBJ2-1; a possible D gene is TRBD2 (5 bases). This CDR3 comprises 14 residues. Trimming stripped 6 bases from V and 6 bases from J, with 15 bases between. Germline lookup yields CDR1 MNHEY and CDR2 SVGAGI. CDR3 nucleotides: TGTGCCAGCAGACGAGGGAACGAGGCCAATGAGCAGTTCTTC. Protein product: CASRRGNEANEQFF.

Regarding this clone: The germline gene is not matched at one end of the junction; a read error may be the cause. The V and J genes are TRBV7-7 and TRBJ2-2, with 12 bases fitting TRBD2. This CDR3 spans 14 amino acids. The V gene's germline CDR1 is SSHAT and CDR2 FNYEAQ (reference sequence). The CDR3 bases are TGTGCTAGCAGACTAGCGGGGGTTACCGGGGAGCTGTTTTTT. It translates to CASRLAGVTGELFF.

The rearrangement links TRBV21-1 to TRBJ2-7; TRBD2, the table's D call, was not compared with the DNA. TRBV21-1 is marked as a pseudogene. This CDR3 has 15 amino acids. The CDR3 reads CASSGRGAGAYEQYF. CDR3 in DNA: TGTGCCAGCAGTGGCCGAGGGGCGGGAGCCTACGAGCAGTACTTC.

The chain combines TRBV29-1 with TRBJ2-5; 12 positions match TRBD2. CDR1 and CDR2 from the germline V gene are SQVTM and ANQGSEA. The CDR3 spans 18 residues. Unmatched junction bases numbered 8, after V lost 0 bases and J lost 0 bases. CDR3 sequence reads: CSVEDWTSGTTYQETQYF. The DNA of the CDR3 is TGCAGCGTTGAAGATTGGACTAGCGGGACTACGTACCAAGAGACCCAGTACTTC. Variable domain in full (rest from reference TRBV29-1 and TRBJ2-5): SAVISQKPSRDICQRGTSLTIQCQVDSQVTMMFWYRQQPGQSLTLIATANQGSEATYESGFVIDKFPISRPNLTFSTLTVSNMSPEDSSIYLCSVEDWTSGTTYQETQYFGPGTRLLVL.

V is TRBV18 and J is TRBJ2-5; a weak D match, TRBD1 (6 bases). Trimming removed 1 base at V and 0 bases at J, with 6 bases between. Germline V lookup: CDR1 KGHSH, CDR2 LQKENI. This CDR3 region has 14 residues. CDR3 nucleotide sequence: TGTGCCAGCTCACCACGGGACAACCAAGAGACCCAGTACTTC. Its protein is CASSPRDNQETQYF. Full variable domain (missing parts from reference TRBV18 and TRBJ2-5): NAGVMQNPRHLVRRRGQEARLRCSPMKGHSHVYWYRQLPEEGLKFMVYLQKENIIDESGMPKERFSAEFPKEGPSILRIQQVVRGDSAAYFCASSPRDNQETQYFGPGTRLLVL.

V is TRBV9 and J is TRBJ2-1; 9 positions match TRBD1. With V trimmed by 3 bases and J by 7 bases, 8 bases remained unmatched. Germline V gene sequence: CDR1 SGDLS, CDR2 YYNGEE. CDR3 length: 15 amino acids. The CDR3 DNA follows: TGTGCCAGCAGCGCCTACAGGGGGCCGTCGAATGAGCAGTTCTTC. It yields the protein CASSAYRGPSNEQFF. The entire variable domain, with the rest obtained from reference TRBV9 and TRBJ2-1, is as follows: DSGVTQTPKHLITATGQRVTLRCSPRSGDLSVYWYQQSLDQGLQFLIQYYNGEERAKGNILERFSAQQFPDLHSELNLSSLELGDSALYFCASSAYRGPSNEQFFGPGTRLTVL.

J is TRBJ1-5 and V is TRBV2; 10 bases line up with TRBD1. The junction had 8 bases not matched to a gene; V was cut back by 6 bases and J by 6 bases. The germline V gene encodes CDR1 SNHLY and CDR2 FYNNEI. CDR3 length: 15 amino acids. CDR3 DNA sequence: TGTGCCAGCAGGAGGGACAGGGGAGATGCTCAGCCCCAGCATTTT. It yields the protein CASRRDRGDAQPQHF.

The chain has TRBV25-1 and TRBJ2-1, with D perhaps TRBD2 (6 bases). This CDR3 comprises 13 residues. Trimming stripped 3 bases from V and 7 bases from J, with 10 bases between. Germline V lookup: CDR1 MGHDK, CDR2 SYGVNS. The CDR3 here is CASSDVGGNEQFF. DNA for the CDR3: TGTGCCAGCAGTGACGTGGGAGGTAATGAGCAGTTCTTC.

V gene TRBV19 combines with J gene TRBJ1-1; the D is unclear. V was trimmed by 9 bases and J by 0 bases, leaving 20 bases between them. CDR1 and CDR2 from the germline V gene are LNHDA and SQIVND (reference sequence). CDR3 length equals 16 residues. The CDR3 loop is CASKNGGIGMNTEAFF. The CDR3 DNA sequence: TGTGCCAGCAAGAATGGCGGCATCGGAATGAACACTGAAGCTTTCTTT.

The rearrangement uses TRBV19 and TRBJ1-2; 7 nucleotides align to TRBD1. CDR1 and CDR2 from the germline V gene are LNHDA and SQIVND (reference sequence). The V and J ends lost 9 bases and 2 bases, in that order; junction bases with no gene match: 3. This CDR3 has 12 amino acids. The CDR3 here is CASTQGNYGYTF. CDR3 DNA sequence: TGTGCCAGCACACAGGGGAACTATGGCTACACCTTC.

The chain is built from TRBV11-1 and TRBJ1-6; 10 positions match TRBD1. CDR3 size: 17 residues. V dropped 2 bases and J dropped 4; count of bases not matched to a gene: 5. CDR1 and CDR2 from the germline V gene are SGHAT and FQDESV (reference sequence). This CDR3 is CASSLFGTGDYNSPLHF. The CDR3 DNA reads as TGTGCCAGCAGCTTATTCGGGACAGGGGATTATAATTCACCCCTCCACTTT.